This T cell receptor beta chain was documented in a study of a mutant IDH1 vaccine in newly diagnosed glioma. Study summary: Earlier therapy was either radiotherapy, temozolomide, or both, and most got both.

CDR1 GTSNPN and CDR2 SVGIG come from the germline V gene (reference sequence). The CDR3 is 13 amino acids. Trimming left V 4 bases short and J 9 bases short, with 13 bases between. A remark on this clone: What it binds is unknown.

Assay: immunoSEQ multiplex PCR; the TCRdb copy retains only in-frame clones and omits some. The table has fewer than 100,000 clones, approximately 90% seen once. Time point denoted: baseline, week 1 (first vaccination visit). The treatment is: pre-vaccination baseline after standard-of-care therapy. There were new WHO grade 3 or 4 astrocytomas in the donors, and these were IDH1-mutant and ATRX-lost. Study conclusions and caveats: Changes to the top peripheral T cell clonotypes appeared unrelated to pseudoprogression. Induction of immune responses by the vaccine occurred in just under 95% of patients.

This sequence joins TRBV30 and TRBJ1-6; D call uncertain. Sequencing used PBMCs, obtained from a glioma patient treated with radiotherapy, temozolomide or both. This clonotype was obtained from a woman aged 50 to 65 with glioma. The CDR3 reads CAWNKAFFSPLHF. The CDR3 DNA reads TGTGCCTGGAACAAGGCTTTCTTTTCACCCCTCCACTTT.